Listed below are T cell receptor beta chains from one sample, sequenced in a study of beta chain features in type 1 diabetes. Using immunoSEQ multiplex PCR, the repertoire was profiled, and TCRdb retains in-frame clones only, with some absent. The sample consists of just over 600,000 clones, around 15% of them appearing once. The sequencing sample was made of naive CD4+ T cells from blood. The receptors were sampled from a man between 18 and 29 years old in good health. Both conserved end residues are part of each CDR3. A D gene is named only where the DNA matches it firmly. Some rows mark clone size as missing; the rest say once, few, many or name a class of expanded clone.

d_gene: -; j_gene: TRBJ2-3; abundance: few; v_gene: TRBV14; CDR3nt: TGTGCCAGCAGCCTCAGATCTATCCTTAATACGCAGTATTTT; CDR3aa: CASSLRSILNTQYF
d_gene: -; j_gene: TRBJ1-2; abundance: few; v_gene: TRBV4-3; CDR3nt: TGCGCCAGCAGCCAAGACGCAGTAAACTATGGCTACACCTTC; CDR3aa: CASSQDAVNYGYTF
d_gene: TRBD1; j_gene: TRBJ1-1; abundance: few; v_gene: TRBV7-3; CDR3nt: TGTGCCAGCAGCACAAGACAGGGTACTGAAGCTTTCTTT; CDR3aa: CASSTRQGTEAFF
d_gene: TRBD2; j_gene: TRBJ2-3; abundance: -; v_gene: TRBV4-3; CDR3nt: TGCGCCAGCAGCCAAGGGGGGGGTCGCGGGCCAGATACGCAGTATTTT; CDR3aa: CASSQGGGRGPDTQYF
d_gene: TRBD2; j_gene: TRBJ2-1; abundance: few; v_gene: TRBV4-3; CDR3nt: TGCGCCAGCAGCCAAGAGAAAGGGCGGGGAGGGAATGAGCAGTTCTTC; CDR3aa: CASSQEKGRGGNEQFF
d_gene: -; j_gene: TRBJ2-2; abundance: few; v_gene: TRBV30; CDR3nt: TGTGCCTGGAGGGTTCCCGGGACGGCGAATACCGGGGAGCTGTTTTTT; CDR3aa: CAWRVPGTANTGELFF
d_gene: -; j_gene: TRBJ2-5; abundance: -; v_gene: TRBV10-3; CDR3nt: TGTGCCATCAGTGAATCGACTAGCCAAGAGACCCAGTACTTC; CDR3aa: CAISESTSQETQYF
d_gene: -; j_gene: TRBJ1-2; abundance: few; v_gene: TRBV10-3; CDR3nt: TGTGCCATCAGAGACACCTTGGGCTACACCTTC; CDR3aa: CAIRDTLGYTF
d_gene: -; j_gene: TRBJ2-7; abundance: -; v_gene: TRBV4-3; CDR3nt: TGCGCCAGCAGCCTCTCACGTCGCGATGAGCAGTACTTC; CDR3aa: CASSLSRRDEQYF
d_gene: -; j_gene: TRBJ2-1; abundance: few; v_gene: TRBV25-1; CDR3nt: TGTGCCAGCAGTGAATGGTCGATAGGGAATGAGCAGTTCTTC; CDR3aa: CASSEWSIGNEQFF
d_gene: -; j_gene: TRBJ1-2; abundance: -; v_gene: TRBV27; CDR3nt: TGTGCCAGCAGCCTGGTGGGTAACTATGGCTACACCTTC; CDR3aa: CASSLVGNYGYTF
d_gene: -; j_gene: TRBJ1-1; abundance: few; v_gene: TRBV12-5; CDR3nt: TGTGCTAGTGGGGGGGGAAGAGGCGAAGCTTTCTTT; CDR3aa: CASGGGRGEAFF
d_gene: -; j_gene: TRBJ1-1; abundance: -; v_gene: TRBV5-4; CDR3nt: TGTGCCAGCAGCTTGGAGGGGAACACTGAAGCTTTCTTT; CDR3aa: CASSLEGNTEAFF
d_gene: -; j_gene: TRBJ2-7; abundance: -; v_gene: TRBV7-2; CDR3nt: TGTGCCAGCACCCACGGGCCTAGCGCCTACGAGCAGTACTTC; CDR3aa: CASTHGPSAYEQYF
d_gene: TRBD1; j_gene: TRBJ2-7; abundance: -; v_gene: TRBV7-2; CDR3nt: TGTGCCAGCAGCTTGGCCGGGACAGGGCTCTACGAGCAGTACTTC; CDR3aa: CASSLAGTGLYEQYF
d_gene: TRBD1; j_gene: TRBJ2-1; abundance: -; v_gene: TRBV9; CDR3nt: TGTGCCAGCAGCGCGCACGGGACAGGGGTCAATGAGCAGTTCTTC; CDR3aa: CASSAHGTGVNEQFF
d_gene: -; j_gene: TRBJ2-7; abundance: -; v_gene: TRBV6-5; CDR3nt: TGTGCCAGCAGTTTGACAGTGCGCCACGAGCAGTACTTC; CDR3aa: CASSLTVRHEQYF
d_gene: -; j_gene: TRBJ2-1; abundance: -; v_gene: TRBV21-1; CDR3nt: TGTGCCAGCAGCAAAGACGACAGAACCAGCCAAGATGAGCAGTTCTTC; CDR3aa: CASSKDDRTSQDEQFF
d_gene: -; j_gene: TRBJ2-5; abundance: few; v_gene: TRBV11-2; CDR3nt: TGTGCCAGCAGCGTTAGCCGTAGAGAGACCCAGTACTTC; CDR3aa: CASSVSRRETQYF
d_gene: -; j_gene: TRBJ2-1; abundance: many; v_gene: TRBV2; CDR3nt: TGTGCCAGCAGTGTCGGGCAGGGGTACAATGAGCAGTTCTTC; CDR3aa: CASSVGQGYNEQFF
d_gene: -; j_gene: TRBJ2-5; abundance: few; v_gene: TRBV6-8; CDR3nt: TGTGCCAGCCTTAGCGGCGAGGAGACCCAGTACTTC; CDR3aa: CASLSGEETQYF
d_gene: -; j_gene: TRBJ2-6; abundance: -; v_gene: TRBV19; CDR3nt: TGTGCCAGTAGTTTCCCTTTTGGGCGGGCCAACGTCCTGACTTTC; CDR3aa: CASSFPFGRANVLTF
d_gene: TRBD2; j_gene: TRBJ2-5; abundance: -; v_gene: TRBV30; CDR3nt: TGTGCCTGGAGTACTCCAGCGGGGGGGCTCAAAGAGACCCAGTACTTC; CDR3aa: CAWSTPAGGLKETQYF
d_gene: TRBD1; j_gene: TRBJ2-7; abundance: -; v_gene: TRBV29-1; CDR3nt: TGCAGCGTTGAAGATGGGCAGGGGGTTGACGAGCAGTACTTC; CDR3aa: CSVEDGQGVDEQYF
d_gene: -; j_gene: TRBJ2-5; abundance: -; v_gene: TRBV5-1; CDR3nt: TGCGCCAGCAGCTTGGGGTCGATGGGAGAGACCCAGTACTTC; CDR3aa: CASSLGSMGETQYF
d_gene: -; j_gene: TRBJ1-4; abundance: few; v_gene: TRBV9; CDR3nt: TGTGCCAGCAGCGCCCCGGTGATAGCAACTAATGAAAAACTGTTTTTT; CDR3aa: CASSAPVIATNEKLFF
d_gene: -; j_gene: TRBJ1-3; abundance: -; v_gene: TRBV2; CDR3nt: TGTGCCAGCAGTGAACAGGGAAGCTCTGGAAACACCATATATTTT; CDR3aa: CASSEQGSSGNTIYF
d_gene: -; j_gene: TRBJ2-7; abundance: -; v_gene: TRBV18; CDR3nt: TGTGCCAGCTCACCCCAACAGGGCTACGAGCAGTACTTC; CDR3aa: CASSPQQGYEQYF
d_gene: -; j_gene: TRBJ1-2; abundance: -; v_gene: TRBV28; CDR3nt: TGTGCCAGCAGCCATACCACCGGGAACTATGGCTACACCTTC; CDR3aa: CASSHTTGNYGYTF
d_gene: -; j_gene: TRBJ2-5; abundance: few; v_gene: TRBV28; CDR3nt: TGTGCCAGCAGTTTATATGGGCTCGCATTGCCCGAGCCCCAGTACTTC; CDR3aa: CASSLYGLALPEPQYF
d_gene: -; j_gene: TRBJ1-2; abundance: -; v_gene: TRBV30; CDR3nt: TGTGCCTGGAGTGTATGGCCTGGCTACACCTTC; CDR3aa: CAWSVWPGYTF
d_gene: -; j_gene: TRBJ2-3; abundance: few; v_gene: TRBV15; CDR3nt: TGTGCCACCAGCAGAACCCTACGGGGGCAGGGAGATACGCAGTATTTT; CDR3aa: CATSRTLRGQGDTQYF
d_gene: -; j_gene: TRBJ2-1; abundance: many; v_gene: TRBV28; CDR3nt: TGTGCCAGCATAATCGACGGCCGGGTTAGGGAGCAGTTCTTC; CDR3aa: CASIIDGRVREQFF
d_gene: -; j_gene: TRBJ2-7; abundance: -; v_gene: TRBV7-9; CDR3nt: TGTGCCAGCAGCTTAATGGGATCCCCCCAGTACTTC; CDR3aa: CASSLMGSPQYF
d_gene: -; j_gene: TRBJ2-7; abundance: few; v_gene: TRBV28; CDR3nt: TGTGCCAGCAGTTCGAGTCAGGGAACCTACGAGCAGTACTTC; CDR3aa: CASSSSQGTYEQYF
d_gene: -; j_gene: TRBJ2-5; abundance: few; v_gene: TRBV10-3; CDR3nt: TGTGCCACAGGGGGGGTTCAAGAGACCCAGTACTTC; CDR3aa: CATGGVQETQYF
d_gene: -; j_gene: TRBJ1-2; abundance: few; v_gene: TRBV14; CDR3nt: TGTGCCAGCAGCCAAGCCGATTATCCCGACTATGGCTACACCTTC; CDR3aa: CASSQADYPDYGYTF
d_gene: -; j_gene: TRBJ2-7; abundance: few; v_gene: TRBV7-9; CDR3nt: TGTGCCAGCAGCCCTCGAGGGTCCAGCACCTACGAGCAGTACTTC; CDR3aa: CASSPRGSSTYEQYF
d_gene: -; j_gene: TRBJ1-6; abundance: few; v_gene: TRBV13; CDR3nt: TGTGCCAGCAGCTTCCAAGTCTCCTATAATTCACCCCTCCACTTT; CDR3aa: CASSFQVSYNSPLHF
d_gene: -; j_gene: TRBJ2-7; abundance: few; v_gene: TRBV27; CDR3nt: TGTGCCAGCAGTAAGAGACAGGTTCAGTACGAGCAGTACTTC; CDR3aa: CASSKRQVQYEQYF
d_gene: TRBD2; j_gene: TRBJ2-5; abundance: few; v_gene: TRBV5-4; CDR3nt: TGTGCCAGCAGCTTGGAAGGGACTAGGGCGGGGGAGACCCAGTACTTC; CDR3aa: CASSLEGTRAGETQYF
d_gene: -; j_gene: TRBJ1-5; abundance: -; v_gene: TRBV6-4; CDR3nt: TGTGCCAGCAGTGAGAGGCAGCTAAATCAGCCCCAGCATTTT; CDR3aa: CASSERQLNQPQHF
d_gene: TRBD1; j_gene: TRBJ2-2; abundance: -; v_gene: TRBV2; CDR3nt: TGTGCCAGCAGTCGACAGGGTACCGGGGAGCTGTTTTTT; CDR3aa: CASSRQGTGELFF
d_gene: TRBD1; j_gene: TRBJ1-2; abundance: -; v_gene: TRBV28; CDR3nt: TGTGCCAGCAGTTTATCTTGGCGTCAGGGGGCGTATGGCTACACCTTC; CDR3aa: CASSLSWRQGAYGYTF
d_gene: -; j_gene: TRBJ2-5; abundance: few; v_gene: TRBV6-5; CDR3nt: TGTGCCAGCAGTTACTCGAGCAGGGGAGGCACCCAGTACTTC; CDR3aa: CASSYSSRGGTQYF
d_gene: -; j_gene: TRBJ2-5; abundance: -; v_gene: TRBV28; CDR3nt: TGTGCCAGCAGTCGCACCTGGGGGGCGACCCAGTACTTC; CDR3aa: CASSRTWGATQYF
d_gene: -; j_gene: TRBJ2-7; abundance: once; v_gene: TRBV5-4; CDR3nt: TGTGCCAGCAGCTTGGAAGTGGACATCGCCTACGAGCAGTACTTC; CDR3aa: CASSLEVDIAYEQYF
d_gene: TRBD1; j_gene: TRBJ2-5; abundance: few; v_gene: TRBV7-3; CDR3nt: TGTGCCAGCAGCCCCCGACAGGGGGAAGAGACCCAGTACTTC; CDR3aa: CASSPRQGEETQYF
d_gene: -; j_gene: TRBJ2-6; abundance: few; v_gene: TRBV7-2; CDR3nt: TGTGCCAGCCATCTTACCTTAATAGGGGCCAACGTCCTGACTTTC; CDR3aa: CASHLTLIGANVLTF
d_gene: -; j_gene: TRBJ2-5; abundance: few; v_gene: TRBV5-1; CDR3nt: TGCGCCAGCTCCGCGGGGCAGCCGCAAGAGACCCAGTACTTC; CDR3aa: CASSAGQPQETQYF
d_gene: -; j_gene: TRBJ1-3; abundance: few; v_gene: TRBV7-2; CDR3nt: TGTGCCAGCAGCTTAGGAGGGGGTAATGGAAACACCATATATTTT; CDR3aa: CASSLGGGNGNTIYF
d_gene: TRBD1; j_gene: TRBJ2-1; abundance: -; v_gene: TRBV4-2; CDR3nt: TGTGCCAGCAGCCTTTTCTGGACAGGGGCCAATGAGCAGTTCTTC; CDR3aa: CASSLFWTGANEQFF